The T cell receptor (beta chain) described here comes from a study of neurological immune-mediated disorders. Study-wide results and limits: None of the features examined (clinical or MRI) was associated with the multiple sclerosis repertoire cluster. Expanded clones shared no CDR3 amino acid sequences across subjects, suggesting private repertoires in all groups. HTLV-1-associated myelopathy had the most TCR clonal expansion, while multiple sclerosis had the least, a level that fell below healthy controls.

TCRdb recomputed calls from the 5' RACE reads with MiXCR, one row per CDR3 protein. The top ten hold 9.5% to 15% of the sample, which has 40,000 or so distinct CDR3 sequences, 2.5% seen once. The CDR3 runs 14 residues. Germline CDR1 is LGHDT and CDR2 is YNNKEL (reference sequence). After removal of 5 bases from V and 4 bases from J, the junction contained 6 bases not matched to a gene. At least ten counts were recorded for this clonotype. Its antigen remains unidentified. This receptor was identified in a man aged 25-40 years with multiple sclerosis. The gene calls are TRBV3-1 and TRBJ2-3, with 7 positions matching TRBD2. The sample consisted of PBMCs. The CDR3 DNA is TGTGCCAGCAGCTGGACTAGAACAGCAGATACGCAGTATTTT. This encodes CASSWTRTADTQYF.